The following is a T cell receptor beta chain sequence with its context. The data originate from a study of blood T cell repertoires in COVID-19. Whole-study context: The United States, Italy and Spain provided the acute and convalescent COVID-19 samples.

Assay used: immunoSEQ multiplex PCR; TCRdb lists only in-frame clones, some missing. Of roughly 100,000 clones listed, around 90% are singletons. The germline V gene has CDR1 SGHRS and CDR2 YFSETQ. The CDR3 runs 14 residues. The V end lost 3 bases, the J end lost 1 base, and 10 bases lay between the germline ends. The V and J genes are TRBV5-1 and TRBJ1-1; TRBD1 might be the D (5 bases). This receptor was obtained from a man aged 45 to 65 in a cohort sampled during active COVID-19. Sequences were obtained from peripheral blood. CDR3 in DNA: TGCGCCAGCAGCTCCATCGGGGGGAACACTGAAGCTTTCTTT. Translating it yields CASSSIGGNTEAFF.